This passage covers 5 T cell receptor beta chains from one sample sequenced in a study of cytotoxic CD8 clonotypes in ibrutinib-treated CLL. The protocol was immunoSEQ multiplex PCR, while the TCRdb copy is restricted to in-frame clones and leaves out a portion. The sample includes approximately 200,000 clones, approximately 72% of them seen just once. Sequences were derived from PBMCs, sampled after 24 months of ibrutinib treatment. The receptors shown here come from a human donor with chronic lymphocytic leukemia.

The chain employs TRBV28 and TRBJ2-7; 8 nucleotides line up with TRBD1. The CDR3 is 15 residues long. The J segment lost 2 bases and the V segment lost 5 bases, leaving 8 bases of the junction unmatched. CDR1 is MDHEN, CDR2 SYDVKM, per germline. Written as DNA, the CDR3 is TGTGCCAGCAGTCCCCCATGGACAGGGACCTACGAGCAGTACTTC. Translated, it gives CASSPPWTGTYEQYF.

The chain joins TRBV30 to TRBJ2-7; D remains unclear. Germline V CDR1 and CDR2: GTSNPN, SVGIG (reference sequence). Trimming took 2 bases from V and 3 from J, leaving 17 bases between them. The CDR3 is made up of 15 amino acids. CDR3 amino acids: CAWSSGRSPLYEQYF. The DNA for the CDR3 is TGTGCCTGGAGTTCAGGCAGATCGCCCCTCTACGAGCAGTACTTC.

The CDR3 DNA reads TGTGCCAGCAGCTTAGCGACCGACGAGCAGTACTTC. Protein sequence: CASSLATDEQYF. The chain carries TRBV7-9 and TRBJ2-7; no clear D gene. The CDR3 consists of 12 residues. Germline assignment: CDR1 SEHNR and CDR2 FQNEAQ (reference sequence). Trimming removed 0 bases from V and 5 bases from J, with 5 bases in between.

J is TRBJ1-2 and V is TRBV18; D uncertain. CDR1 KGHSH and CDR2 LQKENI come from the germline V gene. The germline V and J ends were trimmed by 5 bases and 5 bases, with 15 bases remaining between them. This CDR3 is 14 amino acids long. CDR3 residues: CASSVEGRTYGYTF. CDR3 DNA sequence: TGTGCCAGCTCAGTTGAAGGGAGGACTTATGGCTACACCTTC.

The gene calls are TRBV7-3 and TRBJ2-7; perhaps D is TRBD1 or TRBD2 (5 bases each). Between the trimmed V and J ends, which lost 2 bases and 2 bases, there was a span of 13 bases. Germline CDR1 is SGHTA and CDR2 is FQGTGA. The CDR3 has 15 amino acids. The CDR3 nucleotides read TGTGCCAGCAGCTTATTCGGGGCAAATCCCTACGAGCAGTACTTC. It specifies CASSLFGANPYEQYF.